The rows below give T cell receptor beta chains drawn from one sample of a study of Ad26.COV2.S vaccination and SARS-CoV-2 variants. TCRdb's table, derived via immunoSEQ multiplex PCR, lists solely in-frame clones and lacks some. The sample has hundreds of thousands of clones, roughly 87% seen once. The material sequenced was peripheral blood, taken in a trial of Ad26.COV2.S vaccine versus placebo. These TCRs come from a person between 18 and 59 years old who received the Ad26.COV2.S COVID-19 vaccine or a placebo. Each CDR3 is given with its conserved first and last residue. The D gene is left open where the match is weak. Size tells how often a clone was seen (once, few, many) or the class of an expanded clone, and some rows leave it out.

v_call	clone_size	j_call	d_call	cdr3_nt	cdr3_aa
TRBV4-3	NA	TRBJ2-7	NA	TGCGCCAGCAGCCAAGCAAGAATGTCCTACGAGCAGTACTTC	CASSQARMSYEQYF
TRBV3-1/TRBV3-2	few	TRBJ1-5	NA	TGTGCCAGCAGCCCCGGACGTGGGTGGGAGCCCCAGCATTTT	CASSPGRGWEPQHF
TRBV4-2	NA	TRBJ1-1	NA	TGTGCCAGCAGCCCAGGTCCCCGGAACACTGAAGCTTTCTTT	CASSPGPRNTEAFF
TRBV12-3/TRBV12-4	NA	TRBJ2-3	NA	TGTGCCAGCAGTTGGACGATCACAGATACGCAGTATTTT	CASSWTITDTQYF
TRBV11-2	NA	TRBJ2-2	TRBD1	TGTGCCAGCACCCAGGGGGCGAACACCGGGGAGCTGTTTTTT	CASTQGANTGELFF
TRBV6-5	NA	TRBJ1-1	NA	TGTGCCAGCAGTATACAGGGTTACGCTGAAGCTTTCTTT	CASSIQGYAEAFF
TRBV9	NA	TRBJ2-3	NA	TGTGCCAGCAGCGTAGTATCTGGACTCGGGACAGATACGCAGTATTTT	CASSVVSGLGTDTQYF
TRBV21-1	once	TRBJ2-3	NA	TGTGCCAGCAGCAAAGGGACTAGCGGGGGGCCCAAGCTCACAGATACGCAGTATTTT	CASSKGTSGGPKLTDTQYF
TRBV7-2	NA	TRBJ2-7	NA	TGTGCCAGCAGCCTAGGGACCTGGGGCGGCTCCTACGAGCAGTACTTC	CASSLGTWGGSYEQYF
TRBV2	NA	TRBJ2-7	TRBD1	TGTGCCAGCAGGGAGGGGGACAGGGGAACCTACGAGCAGTACTTC	CASREGDRGTYEQYF
TRBV6-5	NA	TRBJ2-3	TRBD1	TGTGCCAGCAGTTACAGAAAGACAGGGAGCACAGATACGCAGTATTTT	CASSYRKTGSTDTQYF
TRBV19	NA	TRBJ2-6	NA	TGTGCCAGTAGTATTGGGGGCGGAAACTCTGGGGCCAACGTCCTGACTTTC	CASSIGGGNSGANVLTF
TRBV6-1	NA	TRBJ2-3	TRBD2	TGTGCCAGCAGTGAAAGGGCGGGGGGGCGGAATACGCAGTATTTT	CASSERAGGRNTQYF
TRBV7-2	NA	TRBJ2-3	NA	TGTGCCAGCAGCTTAGTCTGGGGCGGTTCAGATACGCAGTATTTT	CASSLVWGGSDTQYF
TRBV19	NA	TRBJ1-5	NA	TGTGCCAGGGGGTGGGACCCTAACGGGGATTATAGCAATCAGCCCCAGCATTTT	CARGWDPNGDYSNQPQHF